This T cell receptor beta chain was found in a study of blood T cell repertoires in COVID-19. Study details: The samples span acute and convalescent COVID-19 from the United States, Italy and Spain. Sample material is recorded as cDNA or gDNA derived from T cells, B-cell-depleted T cells, or PBMCs.

In the original workflow: Amplification of reference gene primers provided the estimated nucleated cell counts. The table came from immunoSEQ multiplex PCR; TCRdb's copy has only in-frame clones and leaves some out. The V and J calls and the clone size are those of that table, but D and trimming were determined from the DNA. This table has about 150,000 clones, roughly 80% appearing once. With 3 bases clipped from V and 7 bases from J, the junction kept 7 bases outside the gene matches. Germline CDR1 reads MNHEY; CDR2 reads SMNVEV (reference sequence). CDR3 length: 14 residues. V usage is TRBV27 and J usage is TRBJ2-7, with TRBD1 matching 9 bases. This TCR was recovered from a man aged 50 or older with active or convalescent COVID-19. The sequencing input was peripheral blood. CDR3 in DNA: TGTGCCAGCAGTTTCCGGGACAGGGTGGGAGAGCAGTACTTC. It specifies CASSFRDRVGEQYF.